This TCR beta chain was found in a study of blood T cells in healthy people across ages. Whole-study findings and limits: With donor CMV status unknown, expanded clonotype changes were possibly confounded. TCR beta diversity was tightly associated with the proportion of naive T cells.

A remark on this clonotype: Its antigen is still unknown.

PCR was performed a second time for roughly 6 to 12 cycles using a sample-barcoded 5' primer and a J-beta primer mix. A template-switch adaptor that had 12 random nucleotides put a tag on each cDNA molecule. One entry per CDR3 protein, called by TCRdb with MiXCR from the 5' RACE reads. The table records about 800,000 distinct CDR3 sequences, more than 45% of them present only once. Each donor's blood draw was approximately 10 milliliters of peripheral blood. From germline, CDR1 is DFQATT and CDR2 SNEGSKA (reference sequence). This CDR3 is 12 amino acids long. Deletions cut 5 bases from V and 1 base from J, with 8 bases between.

The source material was blood. The receptor was isolated from a young man in good health. V and J are TRBV20-1 and TRBJ2-5; D is uncertain. The CDR3 loop is CSAQRSQETQYF. The CDR3 DNA sequence: TGCAGTGCTCAGAGATCCCAAGAGACCCAGTACTTC.